This T cell receptor (beta chain) was obtained from a study of radiotherapy plus CTLA-4 blockade in lung cancer. Study background: Among all patients, 18% showed objective responses, while about 31% had disease control. Study-wide findings and caveats: The best prediction of response reportedly came from early blood T cell clone dynamics, with interferon-beta. Expansion in blood of tumor-derived TCR clones was seen after radiotherapy plus ipilimumab.

The ends were cut back, 4 bases at V and 0 bases at J, with 14 bases in the middle. CDR3 length equals 16 residues. Germline lookup yields CDR1 LGHNA and CDR2 YNFKEQ. Only in-frame clones appear in the TCRdb table, and some are missing; sequencing was by immunoSEQ multiplex PCR. Found here are tens of thousands of clones, 70% to 85% of them singletons; the top ten hold approximately 0.77%. A note on this clone: Its antigen remains unknown.

The sequenced sample was peripheral blood, obtained from a patient treated with radiotherapy plus ipilimumab. The chain carries TRBV4-2 and TRBJ2-3; D might be TRBD2 (6 bases). The sequence was obtained from a human donor with non-small cell lung cancer who had stable disease on radiotherapy plus ipilimumab. The CDR3 loop reads CASSRGLRGSTDTQYF. CDR3 bases: TGTGCCAGCAGCCGCGGTTTACGGGGGAGCACAGATACGCAGTATTTT.